The entry that follows covers one TCR beta chain sequence. This clonotype was picked up a small number of times. Its antigen is currently not known. No much larger clone is present one base from it, and per-base qualities are unavailable. The CDR3 contains 14 residues, cysteine and phenylalanine counted. Left in the record is the CDR3 DNA by itself, 42 bases read in frame from the first base. The V end loses 5 bases and the J end loses 2 bases, and a stretch of 12 bases separates them. Any patient with an uncontrolled infection, another autoimmune disease, pregnancy or lactation was excluded. Diagnoses relied on clinical symptoms, serum thyroxine and TRAb, thyroid ultrasound and orbital computed tomography. Trizol reagent was used to extract total RNA, and RNA quality was then checked on an Agilent 2100 Bioanalyzer. This sample stems from a study of T cells in Graves' hyperthyroidism and ophthalmopathy (dated by TCRdb to between 2018 and 2021). Some background on the complete study: To identify distinguishing TCR V-J signatures, a discovery cohort of around 100 patients was used, comprising 43 with Graves' ophthalmopathy and around 57 with stable Graves' hyperthyroidism. After blood sampling, hyperthyroidism patients were treated with methimazole at a starting dose of 30 mg daily, and ophthalmopathy patients were treated with high-dose intravenous methylprednisolone. For training and testing, the roughly 93 patients in the discovery cohort were randomly divided in a 7:3 ratio. Prospective prediction of ophthalmopathy was tested in an independent validation cohort consisting of roughly 20 hyperthyroidism patients and some 17 patients who later progressed to ophthalmopathy. The study also compared thyroid tissue and blood T-cell repertoires from 6 or 7 Graves' hyperthyroidism patients. According to the paper, TCR Vbeta CDR3 sequencing was carried out on some 140 peripheral blood samples, which came from about 45 ophthalmopathy, around 74 hyperthyroidism and roughly 17 progressor patients. What the study reported, not specific to this receptor: A model built on a 13 V-J signature distinguished ophthalmopathy from stable hyperthyroidism, reaching approximately 89% sensitivity and about 81% specificity in cross-validation and 80%/75% in testing. Most expanded thyroid clonotypes (frequency above 0.001) were also detected in blood, suggesting blood repertoires may reflect thyroid immune responses. During validation, the model predicted progression to ophthalmopathy a median of roughly 7.1 months ahead of onset, with around 70% sensitivity and less than 85% specificity. Sample size was not statistically predetermined, and investigators were not blinded to group allocation.

Amplification of TCR beta CDR3 regions was carried out from RNA transcripts. The TCR CDR3 was subjected to a first round of RT-PCR using the HTBI primer set and the Qiagen OneStep RT-PCR kit. The libraries were constructed in a second round of multiplex PCR and then size-selected and purified. The libraries were sequenced on an Illumina HiSeq2000 using paired-end 100 bp reads. Per the original workflow: SOAPnuke was used to process the raw data, removing reads that contained adapters or uncalled bases, had a mean Phred below 15, or lacked an exact match to the constant primer or identifier. High-quality paired reads were merged with COPE v1.2.5, and unique nucleotide sequences were defined as clonotypes. MiTCR v1.1 was used to align the clonotypes against IMGT TRBV, TRBD and TRBJ reference segments. The analysis was restricted to V-J combinations with a frequency above 0.0001, which together covered roughly 99% of the repertoires. A TCS score was defined as the ratio of F50 (clonal expansion) to E x V (chaos), with BLOSUM62-based TCRdist applied between CDR3 peptides within each V-J. Welch's t-statistics and random forest reduced around 550 V-J features to roughly 13, which were used in a naive Bayes classifier (R e1071). The Morisita-Horn index was used to measure how similar the thyroid and blood repertoires were. The public reads were reprocessed in TCRdb via fastp at Q25 and MiXCR, keeping in-frame beta chains. Each entry is one CDR3 protein sequence, shown with its most common DNA and genes. TCRdb's processing, not the authors', yielded these V and J calls. Within this sample are approximately 700,000 distinct CDR3 sequences, with approximately 42% of them counted one time only. The ten biggest clones cover under 8% of the sample.

The sequence was collected from an adult man with Graves' disease, either hyperthyroidism or ophthalmopathy (not recorded which). The chain uses TRBV12-3 or TRBV12-4 and TRBJ1-2, with no confidently assigned D gene. Sequencing was carried out using peripheral blood or thyroid tissue (not recorded which). The DNA reads TGTGCCAGCAGTCTGCCAGGAAACAACTATGGCTACACCTTC. It is translated as CASSLPGNNYGYTF.